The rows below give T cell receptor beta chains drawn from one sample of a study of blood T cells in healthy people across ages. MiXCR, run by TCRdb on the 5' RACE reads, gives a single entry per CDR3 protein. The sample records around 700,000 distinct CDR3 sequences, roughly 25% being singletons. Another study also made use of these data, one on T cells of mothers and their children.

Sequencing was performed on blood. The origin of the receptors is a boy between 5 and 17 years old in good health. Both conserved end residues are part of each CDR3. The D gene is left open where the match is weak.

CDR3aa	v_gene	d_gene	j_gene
CASGFEETQYF	TRBV12-5	NA	TRBJ2-5
CASSPPGLGGFEQFF	TRBV7-8	TRBD2	TRBJ2-1
CASSFLIPGELFF	TRBV12-3/TRBV12-4	NA	TRBJ2-2
CASSPSLAGLYNEQFF	TRBV7-8	TRBD2	TRBJ2-1
CASSLVQGEGYTF	TRBV5-5	TRBD1	TRBJ1-2
CASTSRTGVEKLFF	TRBV28	TRBD1	TRBJ1-4
CSARDSGDPKNIQYF	TRBV20-1	NA	TRBJ2-4
CASSPSAGNSYNEQFF	TRBV4-3	TRBD2	TRBJ2-1
CASSATGFGEETQYF	TRBV12-3/TRBV12-4	NA	TRBJ2-5
CSVTSGSLYEQYF	TRBV29-1	TRBD2	TRBJ2-7
CSAQAGTGGGETQYF	TRBV20-1	TRBD1	NA
CASSLDGTGERNEQFF	TRBV5-6	TRBD1	NA
CASSLTGREQSF	TRBV5-6	NA	TRBJ2-1
CASDTGFHEQYF	TRBV6-2/TRBV6-3	NA	TRBJ2-7
CAISESRQPQHF	TRBV10-3	NA	TRBJ1-5
CASSVGGMGEQFF	TRBV9	NA	TRBJ2-1
CSARDYTGENYEQYF	TRBV20-1	NA	TRBJ2-7
CASSYTRASGNTIYF	TRBV12-3/TRBV12-4	NA	TRBJ1-3
CASSPLGSGTGSSNEQFF	TRBV18	TRBD1	TRBJ2-1
CASSAQPFPGVEKLFF	TRBV9	NA	TRBJ1-4
CSVSGVPQETQYF	TRBV29-1	TRBD2	TRBJ2-5
CASSLAVNLDEQFF	TRBV5-1	NA	NA
CASSDPRNGDNEQFF	TRBV6-4	NA	TRBJ2-1
CASIDPGQQETQYF	TRBV28	TRBD1	TRBJ2-5
CAVSGTGNEQFF	TRBV2	TRBD1	TRBJ2-1
CATSRDRRVGQFF	TRBV15	NA	NA
CAISQGSQPQHF	TRBV10-3	NA	TRBJ1-5
CASQGNQPQHF	TRBV6-1	NA	TRBJ1-5
CASSKIPRDEQYF	TRBV21-1	NA	NA